The clone carrying this T cell receptor (beta chain) was recorded only once. Its antigen remains unknown. This specimen comes from a study of PD-1 blockade in classical Hodgkin lymphoma. Study-level information: Intravenous infusions of nivolumab 3 mg/kg reached patients every 2 weeks.

Study observations and caveats: Individuals who commenced nivolumab within less than 1 year of ASCT were excluded. Patients newly diagnosed and complete responders had comparable baseline diversity.

As for time point: cycle 4 day 1 (C4D1), after less than 7 weeks of nivolumab. Each patient relapsed following autologous stem cell transplantation, and prior brentuximab vedotin exposure differed. Clones were read by immunoSEQ multiplex PCR, and TCRdb kept only the in-frame ones, dropping some. The sample has 50,000 or so clones; about 80% are singletons. The receptor was isolated from a human donor with classical Hodgkin lymphoma. The sample was peripheral blood mononuclear cells (PBMCs), taken before the fourth cycle of nivolumab.

The CDR3 spells CASSRAGGSNTGELFF. In DNA form, the CDR3 reads TGTGCCAGTAGTAGAGCAGGGGGCAGCAACACCGGGGAGCTGTTTTTT. V and J are TRBV19 and TRBJ2-2, with 8 bases that match TRBD1. Losses at the gene ends were 4 bases for V and 2 bases for J; bases not matched to a gene: 6. This CDR3 has 16 amino acids. In germline, CDR1 is LNHDA, CDR2 SQIVND (reference sequence).